The 27 T cell receptor beta chains below all came from one sample that was sequenced in a study of beta chain features in type 1 diabetes. Study outcomes and limitations: People with Type 1 diabetes carried modestly yet significantly shorter TCRB CDR3s in all four CD4+ subsets.

Antigens for these TCRs are unknown. The authors reverse transcribed all of the isolated RNA, so sequencing captured expressed TCRB transcripts. Produced via immunoSEQ multiplex PCR; TCRdb's table is partial and in-frame only. This table has around 130,000 clones, around 9% appearing once. The specimen sequenced was central memory CD4+ T cells from blood. Every receptor here comes from a man aged 25 to 40 with type 1 diabetes.

The chain has TRBV6-5 and TRBJ1-2; weak D call: TRBD1 (5 bases). V shed 7 bases and J shed 2 bases, with 17 bases lying between them. Germline V gene data show CDR1 as MNHEY and CDR2 as SVGAGI. The CDR3 consists of 15 residues. The CDR3 nucleotides are TGTGCCAGCACGAACTACGGGGGAGGCAACTATGGCTACACCTTC. It codes for CASTNYGGGNYGYTF.

The chain's CDR3 is CASSTGTRSVETQYF. In nucleotides, the CDR3 is TGTGCCAGCAGTACCGGGACTAGAAGTGTCGAGACCCAGTACTTC. This chain uses TRBV28 with TRBJ2-5; 8 nucleotides align to TRBD2. Germline loops: CDR1 MDHEN, CDR2 SYDVKM. V lost 5 bases to trimming and J lost 5 bases; unmatched junction nucleotides: 10. The CDR3 covers 15 residues.

In this sample, this clone turned up a few times. This rearrangement joins TRBV20-1 to TRBJ1-1; no clear D gene. Germline V gives CDR1 DFQATT, CDR2 SNEGSKA (reference sequence). V lost 3 bases and J 11 bases, leaving 13 bases between the germline ends. CDR3 length: 11 residues. CDR3 in amino acids: CSARREVKAFF. The CDR3 nucleotides are TGCAGTGCTAGGAGGGAAGTAAAGGCTTTCTTT.

This chain links TRBV5-6 with TRBJ2-5; 10 nucleotides align to TRBD1. Looked up from germline, CDR1 is SGHDT and CDR2 is YYEEEE. The CDR3 is 17 residues long. The trim removed 3 bases at V and 5 bases at J, leaving 13 bases unmatched. CDR3 amino acids: CASSWGSMGQGRETQYF. In DNA form, the CDR3 reads TGTGCCAGCAGCTGGGGTTCCATGGGACAGGGGCGGGAGACCCAGTACTTC.

Turning to this clone: The sample holds other DNA sequences that translate to the same CDR3. V usage is TRBV2 and J usage is TRBJ1-1; 8 bases map to TRBD1. With V trimmed by 6 bases and J by 1 base, 1 base remained unmatched. The CDR3 totals 13 residues. Germline V CDR1 and CDR2: SNHLY, FYNNEI. The CDR3 region is CASSGQGNTEAFF. The CDR3 DNA follows: TGTGCCAGCAGCGGACAGGGGAACACTGAAGCTTTCTTT. The variable domain in full, completed from reference TRBV2 and TRBJ1-1, reads EPEVTQTPSHQVTQMGQEVILRCVPISNHLYFYWYRQILGQKVEFLVSFYNNEISEKSEIFDDQFSVERPDGSNFTLKIRSTKLEDSAMYFCASSGQGNTEAFFGQGTRLTVV.

This clone was picked up a small number of times. The chain is built from TRBV5-1 and TRBJ1-6; D not certain. CDR3 length equals 14 residues. Germline V CDR1 and CDR2: SGHRS, YFSETQ. The V end lost 2 bases, the J end lost 5 bases, and 8 bases lay between the germline ends. CDR3: CASSFGQDNSPLHF. In nucleotides, the CDR3 is TGCGCCAGCAGCTTTGGTCAGGATAATTCACCCCTCCACTTT.

The chain links TRBV19 to TRBJ2-6, with D tentatively TRBD1 (6 bases). Trimming stripped 4 bases from V and 0 bases from J, with 13 bases between. Germline CDR1 reads LNHDA; CDR2 reads SQIVND (reference sequence). This CDR3 is built from 17 residues. In DNA, the CDR3 is TGTGCCAGTAGTAAGGGACACGGGAACTCTGGGGCCAACGTCCTGACTTTC. It specifies CASSKGHGNSGANVLTF.

The V gene is TRBV30, the J gene TRBJ1-2; weak D call: TRBD1 (6 bases). The CDR3 sequence is 13 residues long. Per germline, CDR1 GTSNPN and CDR2 SVGIG (reference sequence). V lost 2 bases and J 8 bases, leaving 15 bases between the germline ends. The CDR3, as DNA: TGTGCCTGGAGTCTGACAGTTGGGGGCGGCTACACCTTC. Residues: CAWSLTVGGGYTF.

J is TRBJ2-7 and V is TRBV4-3; 8 nucleotides agree with TRBD2. This CDR3 is built from 15 residues. Germline V CDR1 and CDR2: LGHNA, YSLEER. The J segment lost 5 bases and the V segment lost 1 base, leaving 7 bases of the junction unmatched. Here the CDR3 DNA reads TGCGCCAGCAGCCAAGTTGCAGCGGGGGAGGACGAGCAGTACTTC. This translates into CASSQVAAGEDEQYF.

The chain is built from TRBV27 and TRBJ2-1, with 8 bases identical to TRBD2. From germline, CDR1 is MNHEY and CDR2 SMNVEV (reference sequence). This CDR3 is 16 amino acids long. V lost 8 bases to trimming and J lost 7 bases; unmatched junction nucleotides: 16. The CDR3 loop is CASGQLAAGGGNEQFF. The CDR3 DNA reads TGTGCCAGCGGCCAACTAGCAGCCGGGGGGGGGAATGAGCAGTTCTTC.

This clone was found a few times. This chain links TRBV28 with TRBJ1-6; 9 bases fit TRBD1. The CDR3 covers 15 residues. V gave up 5 bases and J gave up 9 bases; unmatched junction bases: 8. Germline V gene lookup returns CDR1 MDHEN and CDR2 SYDVKM. The CDR3 nucleotides read TGTGCCAGCAGTCCCGGGGACAGGGCTGGTTCACCCCTCCACTTT. It is translated as CASSPGDRAGSPLHF.

This clone was observed a few times. This chain joins TRBV29-1 and TRBJ2-5; 8 bases match TRBD2. Unmatched junction bases numbered 8, after V lost 7 bases and J lost 4 bases. Germline loops: CDR1 SQVTM, CDR2 ANQGSEA. This CDR3 spans 13 amino acids. CDR3 nucleotides: TGCAGCGCTCTCGGGGGGGCCGGAGAGACCCAGTACTTC. It yields the protein CSALGGAGETQYF.

This clone occurred a few times. This chain links TRBV19 with TRBJ1-5, with no clear D. V was pared by 7 bases and J by 2 bases, with 15 bases between. The CDR3 runs to 15 residues. Germline V gene lookup returns CDR1 LNHDA and CDR2 SQIVND (reference sequence). DNA for the CDR3: TGTGCCAGTACCCCGATACCGGGTGGCAATCAGCCCCAGCATTTT. It is translated as CASTPIPGGNQPQHF.

This clone was seen only once. V and J are TRBV5-4 and TRBJ2-5; 13 nucleotides match TRBD2. The germline CDR1 and CDR2 sequences are SGHNT and YYREEE (reference sequence). V lost 4 bases, J lost 4 bases, and 7 bases stayed unmatched. This CDR3 is built from 16 residues. The CDR3 loop reads CASSTSGGEGGETQYF. CDR3 bases: TGTGCCAGCAGCACTAGCGGGGGGGAAGGGGGAGAGACCCAGTACTTC. The whole variable domain, remainder taken from reference TRBV5-4 and TRBJ2-5, is ETGVTQSPTHLIKTRGQQVTLRCSSQSGHNTVSWYQQALGQGPQFIFQYYREEENGRGNFPPRFSGLQFPNYSSELNVNALELDDSALYLCASSTSGGEGGETQYFGPGTRLLVL.

For this clone: The sample carries other DNA sequences with the same CDR3. The chain employs TRBV29-1 and TRBJ2-7; D may be TRBD2 (5 bases). In germline, CDR1 is SQVTM, CDR2 ANQGSEA. V lost 4 bases and J lost 4, with 14 bases in between. This CDR3 is 13 amino acids long. Here the CDR3 DNA reads TGCAGCGTTGCTAGAAGTGAGGGTTACGAGCAGTACTTC. Translated: CSVARSEGYEQYF.

This clone has only a few counts. This sequence joins TRBV28 and TRBJ1-5; D remains unclear. Germline values: CDR1 MDHEN, CDR2 SYDVKM. The CDR3 totals 15 residues. V was clipped by 3 bases and J by 4 bases, with 13 bases between them. CDR3 region: CASSLGDRENQPQHF. CDR3 in DNA: TGTGCCAGCAGTTTGGGCGATAGGGAGAATCAGCCCCAGCATTTT.

This clone was detected only a few times. The chain has TRBV7-3 and TRBJ2-1, with D possibly being TRBD2 (5 bases). There are 14 residues in the CDR3. CDR1 is SGHTA, CDR2 FQGTGA, per germline. The V end lost 5 bases, the J end lost 0 bases, and 8 bases lay between the germline ends. The CDR3 DNA reads as TGTGCCAGCAGCATAGCGAGCTCCTACAATGAGCAGTTCTTC. Residues: CASSIASSYNEQFF. The complete variable domain, with remaining parts taken from reference TRBV7-3 and TRBJ2-1, reads GAGVSQTPSNKVTEKGKYVELRCDPISGHTALYWYRQSLGQGPEFLIYFQGTGAADDSGLPNDRFFAVRPEGSVSTLKIQRTERGDSAVYLCASSIASSYNEQFFGPGTRLTVL.

The V and J genes are TRBV5-4 and TRBJ1-2; 9 nucleotides agree with TRBD1. Germline V gene lookup returns CDR1 SGHNT and CDR2 YYREEE (reference sequence). V gave up 4 bases and J gave up 5 bases; unmatched junction bases: 6. The length of the CDR3 is 14 residues. CDR3 region: CASSLPGQGYGYTF. CDR3 nucleotide sequence: TGTGCCAGCAGCCTACCGGGACAGGGTTATGGCTACACCTTC.

This clone was detected only once. The chain carries TRBV18 and TRBJ1-2; TRBD1 aligns across 9 bases. Germline values: CDR1 KGHSH, CDR2 LQKENI. This CDR3 has 16 amino acids. J gave up 4 bases and V 0 bases, and 6 bases lay outside the gene matches. The CDR3 region is CASSPPTGQGVYGYTF. The CDR3 DNA is TGTGCCAGCTCACCACCGACGGGACAGGGTGTCTATGGCTACACCTTC.

This chain uses TRBV9 with TRBJ2-5; 7 bases agree with TRBD1. V was clipped by 4 bases and J by 4 bases; unmatched bases: 4. Germline lookup yields CDR1 SGDLS and CDR2 YYNGEE. This CDR3 is 13 amino acids long. The DNA of the CDR3 is TGTGCCAGCAGCCCCCGACAGGGAGAGACCCAGTACTTC. Its protein product is CASSPRQGETQYF.

Only a few counts were recorded for this clone. The CDR3 reads CASSLLASGGISSYNEQFF. In DNA form, the CDR3 reads TGTGCCAGCAGTTTGTTGGCTAGCGGGGGGATTAGCTCCTACAATGAGCAGTTCTTC. The rearrangement uses TRBV28 and TRBJ2-1, with 11 bases fitting TRBD2. Germline loops: CDR1 MDHEN, CDR2 SYDVKM. The V segment lost 3 bases and the J segment 0 bases; nucleotides outside the gene matches: 10. The CDR3 is 19 residues long.

This clone was counted between two and nine times. This CDR3 reads CASRAGEGYTF. Here the CDR3 DNA reads TGTGCCAGCAGGGCAGGGGAGGGCTACACCTTC. This chain links TRBV6-1 with TRBJ1-2, with a tentative D call TRBD1 (6 bases). The CDR3 length is 11 residues. V lost 6 bases, J lost 8 bases, and 10 bases lay in between. Per the germline V gene, CDR1 is MNHNS and CDR2 is SASEGT.

This clone turned up a few times. CDR3 sequence (DNA): TGTGCCACCAGCAGAGTTTGGGCTAGCGGGGAGACCCAGTACTTC. It encodes CATSRVWASGETQYF. The chain combines TRBV15 with TRBJ2-5; 8 nucleotides line up with TRBD2. Looked up from germline, CDR1 is LNHNV and CDR2 is YYDKDF (reference sequence). V lost 1 base to trimming and J lost 5 bases; unmatched junction nucleotides: 6. The CDR3 has 15 residues.

This clone was detected a few times. The chain employs TRBV4-1 and TRBJ2-1; 7 nucleotides align to TRBD1. Germline assignment: CDR1 MGHRA and CDR2 YSYEKL. V dropped 0 bases and J dropped 6; count of bases not matched to a gene: 2. The CDR3 runs 14 residues. The CDR3 region has the DNA TGCGCCAGCAGCCAAGATCCAGGGGGCAATGAGCAGTTCTTC. Protein: CASSQDPGGNEQFF.

The sample holds a few counts of this clone. The V and J genes are TRBV5-4 and TRBJ2-5; 8 bases are shared with TRBD1. The CDR3 extends over 15 amino acids. Per the germline V gene, CDR1 is SGHNT and CDR2 is YYREEE (reference sequence). V dropped 4 bases and J dropped 5; count of bases not matched to a gene: 10. CDR3 bases: TGTGCCAGCAGCCCCGGACAGGGAGTGTGGGAGACCCAGTACTTC. Translated: CASSPGQGVWETQYF.

The chain uses TRBV5-1 and TRBJ2-1; 8 bases are a match to TRBD2. This CDR3 contains 14 residues. Germline CDR1 is SGHRS and CDR2 is YFSETQ. The ends lost 2 bases at V and 5 bases at J; junction bases unmatched: 3. The CDR3 nucleotides read TGCGCCAGCAGCTTTCGGGGGGGACACAATGAGCAGTTCTTC. Translated: CASSFRGGHNEQFF.

This chain connects TRBV4-2 to TRBJ1-3; D gene ambiguous. Germline CDR1 and CDR2: LGHNA and YNFKEQ. CDR3 length equals 15 residues. The V gene lost 0 bases and the J gene lost 0 bases, with 6 bases spanning the gap. The CDR3 sequence: CASSQDRSSGNTIYF. The CDR3 DNA reads as TGTGCCAGCAGCCAAGATAGGAGCTCTGGAAACACCATATATTTT.